Below, 21 T cell receptor beta chains from the same sample are listed, as sequenced in a study. TCRdb reprocessed the 5' RACE reads via MiXCR and lists one record per CDR3 protein. The repertoire holds more than 10,000 distinct CDR3 sequences, with roughly a quarter as singletons. The sequencing input was naive CD4+ T cells sorted from blood. The subset here: naive CD4+ T cells, CD4+CD45RA+CD25-. Receptors were obtained from a female donor with breast cancer.

This clonotype was observed at least ten times. The V call is TRBV5-5, the J call TRBJ1-5; D ambiguous. This CDR3 spans 14 amino acids. The germline gives CDR1 SGHKS, CDR2 YYEKEE (reference sequence). Trimming shortened V by 0 bases and J by 0 bases, and 4 bases separated the two germline ends. The CDR3 reads CASSLVPSNQPQHF. The CDR3 DNA sequence: TGTGCCAGCAGCTTGGTCCCTAGCAATCAGCCCCAGCATTTT.

This clonotype is medium-sized. The chain uses TRBV4-2 and TRBJ2-7; no definite D call. Germline CDR1 reads LGHNA; CDR2 reads YNFKEQ. V was trimmed by 0 bases and J by 3 bases, leaving 12 bases between them. The CDR3 runs to 15 residues. CDR3 amino acids: CASSQEQRMIYEQYF. The CDR3, as DNA: TGTGCCAGCAGCCAAGAGCAACGGATGATCTACGAGCAGTACTTC.

This clonotype was seen a handful of times. A much more abundant neighbour one base away suggests this may be a read error. This chain links TRBV5-1 with TRBJ2-7; D ambiguous. Germline V gives CDR1 SGHRS, CDR2 YFSETQ. V was clipped by 5 bases and J by 0 bases, with 15 bases between them. This CDR3 comprises 15 residues. CDR3 in DNA: TGCGCCAGCAGTCCTGGCGGTAGAACCTCCTACGAGCAGTACTTC. Translation: CASSPGGRTSYEQYF.

This clonotype was observed many times. This sequence joins TRBV5-1 and TRBJ1-1, with D unresolved. The CDR3 consists of 15 residues. V lost 2 bases and J 1 base, leaving 12 bases between the germline ends. Germline V CDR1 and CDR2: SGHRS, YFSETQ. Here the CDR3 reads CASSFRVAANTEAFF. The CDR3 nucleotides read TGCGCCAGCAGCTTCCGGGTCGCTGCGAACACTGAAGCTTTCTTT.

The table lists this clonotype with a count of one. This may be a read error: a much more frequent sequence differs by one nucleotide. The J gene is TRBJ2-1, the V gene TRBV2; 9 bases fit TRBD2. V shed 6 bases and J 9 bases; nucleotides not matched to a gene: 6. This CDR3 is 13 amino acids long. Germline assignment: CDR1 SNHLY and CDR2 FYNNEI. CDR3 DNA: TGTGCCAGCAGATGGAGTAGCGGGAGTGAGCAGTTCTTC. Translating it yields CASRWSSGSEQFF.

This clonotype was seen many times. This chain uses TRBV20-1 with TRBJ1-6; tentatively, D is TRBD1 (5 bases). The V end lost 3 bases, the J end lost 8 bases, and 5 bases lay between the germline ends. The CDR3 length is 11 residues. The germline V gene has CDR1 DFQATT and CDR2 SNEGSKA (reference sequence). CDR3 in amino acids: CSARGDSPLHF. CDR3 bases: TGCAGTGCTAGGGGGGATTCACCCCTCCACTTT.

This clonotype counts as medium-sized (0.01 to 0.1%). The chain is built from TRBV15 and TRBJ2-7; the D is unclear. CDR1 and CDR2 from the germline V gene are LNHNV and YYDKDF (reference sequence). V was cut by 0 bases and J by 2 bases, with 8 bases left in between. The CDR3 has 14 residues. The CDR3 is CATSRDGATYEQYF. DNA of the CDR3: TGTGCCACCAGCAGAGATGGCGCCACCTACGAGCAGTACTTC.

This clonotype came up a few times. This may arise from a read error, as a much more abundant clone is one base away. The chain links TRBV5-1 to TRBJ1-4, with D perhaps matching TRBD1 (6 bases). Looked up from germline, CDR1 is SGHRS and CDR2 is YFSETQ. The CDR3 extends over 16 amino acids. The CDR3 loop is CASSSSPGTRNEKLLF. CDR3 nucleotides: TGCGCCAGCAGTTCTTCCCCCGGGACACGGAATGAAAAACTGCTTTTT.

In this sample, this clonotype is medium-sized (0.01 to 0.1%). The CDR3 nucleotides read TGTGCCAGCAGGCAGACAGGGGCTGGAAACACCATATATTTT. This gives the protein CASRQTGAGNTIYF. The genes are TRBV6-6 and TRBJ1-3; 8 positions agree with TRBD1. CDR1 and CDR2 from the germline V gene are MNHNY and SVGAGI (reference sequence). The CDR3 runs 14 residues. V lost 6 bases to trimming and J lost 2 bases; unmatched junction nucleotides: 3.

In regard to this clonotype: Just one base apart from a much larger clone, this may be a read error. The genes are TRBV6-6 and TRBJ1-3, with D perhaps TRBD1 (5 bases). CDR1 is MNHNY, CDR2 SVGAGI, per germline (reference sequence). This CDR3 has 13 amino acids. V lost 7 bases, J lost 7 bases, and 14 bases lay in between. CDR3 region: CASMGTTANTIYF. The CDR3 nucleotides are TGTGCCAGCATGGGGACGACGGCGAACACCATATATTTT.

This clonotype was recorded a few times. This clone may be a read error of a much larger clone one base away. V is TRBV6-1 and J is TRBJ2-3; D gene uncertain. The CDR3 contains 14 residues. Germline V gene lookup returns CDR1 MNHNS and CDR2 SASEGT. The CDR3: CASRTRVDTDTQCF. In DNA form, the CDR3 reads TGTGCCAGCAGGACACGGGTAGACACAGATACGCAGTGTTTT.

This clonotype was observed a handful of times. The rearrangement uses TRBV9 and TRBJ2-1, with D perhaps TRBD1 (6 bases). Germline V gene sequence: CDR1 SGDLS, CDR2 YYNGEE. The CDR3 is 17 residues long. V gave up 4 bases and J gave up 2 bases, with 19 bases separating them. The CDR3 nucleotides read TGTGCCAGCAGCCCTCATTTCGGGACAAGGACCTACAATGAGCAGTTCTTC. This codes for CASSPHFGTRTYNEQFF.

In its sample, this clonotype was seen a few times. The chain has TRBV12-3 or TRBV12-4 and TRBJ2-1; possible D gene TRBD2, 6 bases. The CDR3 contains 13 residues. Trimming pared 4 bases from V and 4 bases from J, leaving 8 bases between. CDR3 nucleotides: TGTGCCAGCAGTTGGGGGGATTACAATGAGCAGTTCTTC. Amino acid sequence: CASSWGDYNEQFF.

This clonotype was counted at least ten times. A read error is possible here, since a much larger clone lies one base away. The chain combines TRBV25-1 with TRBJ2-7, with 9 nucleotides matching TRBD1. Germline lookup yields CDR1 MGHDK and CDR2 SYGVNS. The CDR3 has 13 amino acids. This CDR3 is CAGSGTGNYEQYF. In DNA form, the CDR3 reads TGTGCCGGCAGTGGGACAGGGAACTACGAGCAGTACTTC.

This clonotype has ten or more counts. The V and J genes are TRBV5-1 and TRBJ1-2; the match to TRBD1 covers 7 bases. Trimming removed 3 bases from V and 4 bases from J; junction bases left unmatched: 6. The CDR3 length is 14 residues. CDR1 and CDR2 from the germline V gene are SGHRS and YFSETQ. DNA of the CDR3: TGCGCCAGCAGCTCCCAGAGACAGGGCTATGGCTACACCTTC. Translating gives CASSSQRQGYGYTF.

This clonotype was detected a few times. The chain has TRBV5-1 and TRBJ2-7; no clear D gene. This CDR3 region has 12 residues. V was shortened by 4 bases and J by 0 bases, with 5 bases between the two germline ends. Germline CDR1 reads SGHRS; CDR2 reads YFSETQ. CDR3 nucleotide sequence: TGCGCCAGCAGCGCCACCTCCTACGAGCAGTACTTC. Translating gives CASSATSYEQYF.

There are many counts of this clonotype. V usage is TRBV6-6 and J usage is TRBJ1-1; a weak D match, TRBD1 (6 bases). Germline values: CDR1 MNHNY, CDR2 SVGAGI (reference sequence). CDR3 length: 14 residues. V was shortened by 4 bases and J by 1 base, with 10 bases between the two germline ends. This chain's CDR3 is CASSWGHPNTEAFF. CDR3 bases: TGTGCCAGCAGTTGGGGACACCCGAACACTGAAGCTTTCTTT.

This clonotype was detected once. The CDR3 does not close with the conserved phenylalanine or tryptophan, likely indicating a read error. The rearrangement links TRBV15 to TRBJ2-3; 7 bases map to TRBD2. The V gene end was trimmed by 5 bases and the J gene end by 3 bases; junction bases not matched to a gene: 11. In germline, CDR1 is LNHNV, CDR2 YYDKDF (reference sequence). The CDR3 has 16 residues. The CDR3, as DNA: TGTGCCACCAGCTCCCGGCGGGGGACGGGGACAGATACGCAGTATGTT. Amino acids: CATSSRRGTGTDTQYV.

V and J are TRBV20-1 and TRBJ1-1, with D possibly matching TRBD1 (5 bases). The CDR3 contains 11 residues. Germline-derived CDR1 and CDR2 are DFQATT and SNEGSKA (reference sequence). Trimming removed 5 bases from V and 7 bases from J, with 11 bases in between. CDR3 sequence reads: CSAAYRSEAFF. CDR3 bases: TGCAGTGCTGCCTACAGGAGTGAAGCTTTCTTT.

This clonotype was seen only a few times. The V call is TRBV7-8, the J call TRBJ2-1; weak D call: TRBD2 (5 bases). Per the germline V gene, CDR1 is SGHVS and CDR2 is FQNEAQ. The CDR3 length is 17 residues. V lost 7 bases and J 0 bases, leaving 19 bases between the germline ends. The chain's CDR3 is CASTLRGRPSSYNEQFF. CDR3 bases: TGTGCCAGCACCCTACGGGGAAGGCCGAGCTCCTACAATGAGCAGTTCTTC.

This clonotype was picked up a small number of times. This may be a read error: a much more frequent sequence differs by one nucleotide. The genes are TRBV4-2 and TRBJ2-1; 11 nucleotides agree with TRBD2. Germline V gene data show CDR1 as LGHNA and CDR2 as YNFKEQ. The CDR3 consists of 14 residues. CDR3 nucleotides: TGTGCCAGCAGCTCGGGACTAGCGGACAATGAGCAGCTCTTC. Residues: CASSSGLADNEQLF.